This TCR beta chain was obtained from a study of T cell responses to AZD1222 COVID-19 vaccine. The method was immunoSEQ multiplex PCR; TCRdb's version includes in-frame clones alone and lacks a portion of them. The sample includes some 130,000 clones, roughly 90% of them seen just once. The study, taken as a whole, reports: Clonal diversity was possibly underestimated; the donors were predominantly white British and more often female. Targeting of unmutated variant regions was reportedly seen in nearly half of spike-specific TCRs.

CDR3 length: 17 residues. This clone has only one observation. Its matching antigen is unknown. This receptor was taken from an adult in good health. Sequencing used peripheral blood, obtained on day 0 of AZD1222 vaccination. The chain is built from TRBV21-1 and TRBJ2-7; TRBD2, the table's D call, was not compared with the DNA. TRBV21-1 is recorded as a pseudogene. This CDR3 reads CASSKARVGERTYEQYF. The CDR3 coding sequence is TGTGCCAGCAGCAAAGCGAGGGTAGGTGAACGGACCTACGAGCAGTACTTC.